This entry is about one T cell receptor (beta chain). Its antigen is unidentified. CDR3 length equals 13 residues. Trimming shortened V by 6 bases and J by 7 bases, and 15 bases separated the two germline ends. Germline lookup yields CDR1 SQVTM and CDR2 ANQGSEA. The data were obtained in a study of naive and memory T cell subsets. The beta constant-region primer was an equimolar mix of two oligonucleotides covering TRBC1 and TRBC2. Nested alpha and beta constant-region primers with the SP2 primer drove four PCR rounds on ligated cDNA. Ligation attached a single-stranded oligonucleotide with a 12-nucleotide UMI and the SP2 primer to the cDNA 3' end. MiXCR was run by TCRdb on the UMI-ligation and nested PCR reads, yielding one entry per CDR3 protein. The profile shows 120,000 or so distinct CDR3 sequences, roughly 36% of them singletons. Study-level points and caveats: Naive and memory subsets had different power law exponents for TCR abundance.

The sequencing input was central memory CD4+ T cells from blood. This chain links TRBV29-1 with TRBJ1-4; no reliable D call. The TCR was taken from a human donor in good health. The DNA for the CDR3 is TGCAGCGTGGTCTTCGCGGACCGTGAAAAACTGTTTTTT. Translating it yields CSVVFADREKLFF.